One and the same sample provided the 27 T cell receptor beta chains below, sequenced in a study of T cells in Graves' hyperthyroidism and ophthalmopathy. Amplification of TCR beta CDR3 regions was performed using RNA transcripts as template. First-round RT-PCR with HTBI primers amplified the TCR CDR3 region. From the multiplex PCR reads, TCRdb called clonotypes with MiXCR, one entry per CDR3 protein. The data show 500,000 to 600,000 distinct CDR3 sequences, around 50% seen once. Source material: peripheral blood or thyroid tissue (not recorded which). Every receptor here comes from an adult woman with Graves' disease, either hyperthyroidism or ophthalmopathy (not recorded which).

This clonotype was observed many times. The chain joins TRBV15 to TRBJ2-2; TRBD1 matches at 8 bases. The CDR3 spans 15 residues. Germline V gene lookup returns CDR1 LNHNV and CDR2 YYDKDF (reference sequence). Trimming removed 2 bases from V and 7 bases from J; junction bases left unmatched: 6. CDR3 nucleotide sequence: TGTGCCACCAGCAGACAGGGGGCTCTAGTCGGGGAGCTGTTTTTT. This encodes CATSRQGALVGELFF.

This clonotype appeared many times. CDR3 in amino acids: CASRLGDETQYF. CDR3 DNA sequence: TGTGCCAGCAGACTTGGGGACGAGACCCAGTACTTC. The chain has TRBV11-3 and TRBJ2-5, with D perhaps matching TRBD1 or TRBD2 (5 bases each). The CDR3 consists of 12 residues. The V gene lost 6 bases and the J gene lost 5 bases, with 10 bases spanning the gap. Germline CDR1 is SGHNT and CDR2 is YENEEA.

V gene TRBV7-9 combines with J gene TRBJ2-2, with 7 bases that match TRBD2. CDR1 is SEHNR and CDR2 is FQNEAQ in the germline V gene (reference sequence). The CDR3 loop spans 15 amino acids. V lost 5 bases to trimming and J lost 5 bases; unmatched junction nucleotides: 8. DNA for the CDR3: TGTGCCAGCAGCCCCCCGGGGGGACGTACCGGGGAGCTGTTTTTT. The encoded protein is CASSPPGGRTGELFF.

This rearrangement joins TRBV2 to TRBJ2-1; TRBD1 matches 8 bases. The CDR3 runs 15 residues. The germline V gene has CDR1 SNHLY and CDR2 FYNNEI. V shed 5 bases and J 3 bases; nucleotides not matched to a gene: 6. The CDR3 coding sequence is TGTGCCAGCAGTCTGACAGGGGCGGGCTACAATGAGCAGTTCTTC. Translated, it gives CASSLTGAGYNEQFF. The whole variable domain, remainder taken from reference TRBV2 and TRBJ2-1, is EPEVTQTPSHQVTQMGQEVILRCVPISNHLYFYWYRQILGQKVEFLVSFYNNEISEKSEIFDDQFSVERPDGSNFTLKIRSTKLEDSAMYFCASSLTGAGYNEQFFGPGTRLTVL.

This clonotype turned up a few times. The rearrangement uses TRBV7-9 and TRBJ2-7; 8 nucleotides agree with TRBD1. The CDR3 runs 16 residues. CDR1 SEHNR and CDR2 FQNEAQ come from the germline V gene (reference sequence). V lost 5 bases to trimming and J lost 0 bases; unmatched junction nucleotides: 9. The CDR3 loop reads CASSPPGTGYSYEQYF. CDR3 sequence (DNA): TGTGCCAGCAGCCCCCCGGGGACAGGTTACTCCTACGAGCAGTACTTC.

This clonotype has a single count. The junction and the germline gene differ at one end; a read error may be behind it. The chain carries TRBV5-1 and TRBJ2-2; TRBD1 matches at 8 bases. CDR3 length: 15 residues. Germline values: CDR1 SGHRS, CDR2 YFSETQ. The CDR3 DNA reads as TGCGCCAGCAGAAGGACAGGGACGAACACCGGGGAGCTGTCTTGG. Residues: CASRRTGTNTGELSW.

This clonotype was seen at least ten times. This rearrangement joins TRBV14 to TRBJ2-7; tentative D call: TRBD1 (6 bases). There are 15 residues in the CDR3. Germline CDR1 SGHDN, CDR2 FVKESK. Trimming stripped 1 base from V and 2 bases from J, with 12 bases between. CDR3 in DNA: TGTGCCAGCAGCCAAGCGGCAGGGGCTCCCTACGAGCAGTACTTC. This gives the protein CASSQAAGAPYEQYF.

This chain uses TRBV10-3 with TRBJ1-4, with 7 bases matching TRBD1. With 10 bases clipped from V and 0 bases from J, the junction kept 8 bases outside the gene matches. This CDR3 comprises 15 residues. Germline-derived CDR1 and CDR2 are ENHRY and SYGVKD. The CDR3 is CASMWQGATNEKLFF. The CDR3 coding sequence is TGTGCCAGCATGTGGCAGGGGGCAACTAATGAAAAACTGTTTTTT.

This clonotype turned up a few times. CDR3 sequence reads: CASSIEQGNYGYTF. The CDR3 nucleotides are TGCGCCAGCAGCATCGAACAGGGGAACTATGGCTACACCTTC. The V and J genes are TRBV5-1 and TRBJ1-2; 7 nucleotides agree with TRBD1. The CDR3 contains 14 residues. CDR1 SGHRS and CDR2 YFSETQ come from the germline V gene. After removal of 4 bases from V and 2 bases from J, the junction contained 5 bases not matched to a gene.

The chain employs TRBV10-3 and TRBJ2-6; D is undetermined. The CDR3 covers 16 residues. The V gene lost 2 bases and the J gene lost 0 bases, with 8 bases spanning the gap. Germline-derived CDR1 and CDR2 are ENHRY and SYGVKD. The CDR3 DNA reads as TGTGCCATCAGTGAGCCACACCGCTCTGGGGCCAACGTCCTGACTTTC. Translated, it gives CAISEPHRSGANVLTF.

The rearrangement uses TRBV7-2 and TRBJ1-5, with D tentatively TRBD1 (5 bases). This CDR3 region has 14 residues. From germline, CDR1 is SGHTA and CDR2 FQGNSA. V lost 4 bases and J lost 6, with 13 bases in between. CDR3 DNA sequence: TGTGCCAGCAGCTCTCAGGGAATCGGTCAGCCCCAGCATTTT. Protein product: CASSSQGIGQPQHF.

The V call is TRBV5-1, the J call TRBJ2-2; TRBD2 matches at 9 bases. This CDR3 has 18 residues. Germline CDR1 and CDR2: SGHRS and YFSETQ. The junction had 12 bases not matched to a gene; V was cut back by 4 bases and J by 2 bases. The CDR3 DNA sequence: TGCGCCAGCAGCCTCGGGGGTAGCGGGAGTGCCAACACCGGGGAGCTGTTTTTT. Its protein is CASSLGGSGSANTGELFF. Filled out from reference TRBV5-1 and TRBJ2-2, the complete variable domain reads KAGVTQTPRYLIKTRGQQVTLSCSPISGHRSVSWYQQTPGQGLQFLFEYFSETQRNKGNFPGRFSGRQFSNSRSEMNVSTLELGDSALYLCASSLGGSGSANTGELFFGEGSRLTVL.

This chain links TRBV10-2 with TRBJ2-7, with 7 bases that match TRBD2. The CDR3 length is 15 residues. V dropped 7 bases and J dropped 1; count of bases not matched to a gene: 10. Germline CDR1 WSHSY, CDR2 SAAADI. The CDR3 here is CASMTGGSDSYEQYF. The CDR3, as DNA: TGCGCCAGCATGACGGGCGGGAGTGATTCCTACGAGCAGTACTTC.

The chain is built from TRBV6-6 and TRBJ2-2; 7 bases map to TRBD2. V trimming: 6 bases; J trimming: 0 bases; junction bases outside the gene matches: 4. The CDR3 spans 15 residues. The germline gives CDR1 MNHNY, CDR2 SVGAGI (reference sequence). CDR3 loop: CASRRLAANTGELFF. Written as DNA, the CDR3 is TGTGCCAGCAGAAGACTAGCCGCGAACACCGGGGAGCTGTTTTTT.

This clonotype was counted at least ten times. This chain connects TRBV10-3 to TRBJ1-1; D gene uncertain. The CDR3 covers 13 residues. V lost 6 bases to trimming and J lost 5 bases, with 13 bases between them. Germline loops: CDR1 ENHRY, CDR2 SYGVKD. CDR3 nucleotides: TGTGCCATCAGCCAGTATCAGAATACTGAAGCTTTCTTT. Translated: CAISQYQNTEAFF.

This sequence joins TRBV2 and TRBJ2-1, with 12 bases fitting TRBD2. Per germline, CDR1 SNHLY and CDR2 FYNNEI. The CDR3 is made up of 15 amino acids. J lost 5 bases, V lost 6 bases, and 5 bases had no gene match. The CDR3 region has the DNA TGTGCCAGCAGCTGGCCTAGCGGGAGGGACAATGAGCAGTTCTTC. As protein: CASSWPSGRDNEQFF.

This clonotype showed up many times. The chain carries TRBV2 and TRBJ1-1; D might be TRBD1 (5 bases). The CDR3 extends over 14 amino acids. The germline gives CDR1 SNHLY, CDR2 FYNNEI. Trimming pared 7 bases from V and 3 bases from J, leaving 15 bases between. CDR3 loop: CASNARESYTEAFF. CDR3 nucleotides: TGTGCCAGCAATGCCAGGGAATCGTACACTGAAGCTTTCTTT.

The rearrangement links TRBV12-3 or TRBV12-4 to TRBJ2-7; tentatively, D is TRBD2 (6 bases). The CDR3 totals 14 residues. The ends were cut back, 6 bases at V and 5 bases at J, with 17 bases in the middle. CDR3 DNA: TGTGCCAGCAGGCGGGACCGATCGTCTAACGAGCAGTACTTC. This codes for CASRRDRSSNEQYF.

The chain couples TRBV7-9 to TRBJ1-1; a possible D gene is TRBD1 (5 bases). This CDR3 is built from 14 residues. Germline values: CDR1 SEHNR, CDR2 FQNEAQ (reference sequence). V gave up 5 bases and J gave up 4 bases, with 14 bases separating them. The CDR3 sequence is CASSTNRRGTEAFF. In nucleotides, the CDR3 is TGTGCCAGCAGCACCAATCGGAGGGGCACTGAAGCTTTCTTT.

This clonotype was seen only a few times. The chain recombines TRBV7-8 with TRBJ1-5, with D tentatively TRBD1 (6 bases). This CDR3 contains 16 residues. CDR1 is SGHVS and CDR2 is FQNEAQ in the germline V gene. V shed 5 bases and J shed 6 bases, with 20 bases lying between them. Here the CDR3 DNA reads TGTGCCAGCAGCCCAAATAGGCCGGGAGGGGGTCAGCCCCAGCATTTT. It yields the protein CASSPNRPGGGQPQHF.

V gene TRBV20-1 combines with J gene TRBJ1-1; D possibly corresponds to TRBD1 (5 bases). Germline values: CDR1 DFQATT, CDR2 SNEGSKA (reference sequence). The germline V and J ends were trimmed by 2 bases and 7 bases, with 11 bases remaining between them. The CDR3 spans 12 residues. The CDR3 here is CSARRQGREAFF. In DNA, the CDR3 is TGCAGTGCTAGAAGGCAGGGACGTGAAGCTTTCTTT.

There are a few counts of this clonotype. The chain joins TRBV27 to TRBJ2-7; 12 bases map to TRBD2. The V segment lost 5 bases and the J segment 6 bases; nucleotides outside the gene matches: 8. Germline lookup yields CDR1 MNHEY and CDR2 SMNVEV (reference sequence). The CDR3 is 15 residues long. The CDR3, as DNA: TGTGCCAGCAGTAAACTAGCGGGAGGTGGGTTCGAGCAGTACTTC. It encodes CASSKLAGGGFEQYF.

The CDR3 nucleotides read TGTGCCAGTAGTATGGGCAGACAAGAGACCCAGTACTTC. Encoded protein: CASSMGRQETQYF. The chain is built from TRBV19 and TRBJ2-5; D remains unclear. CDR1 LNHDA and CDR2 SQIVND come from the germline V gene (reference sequence). Trimming shortened V by 3 bases and J by 2 bases, and 7 bases separated the two germline ends. The CDR3 is made up of 13 amino acids. The full variable domain, with the rest looked up from reference TRBV19 and TRBJ2-5, is DGGITQSPKYLFRKEGQNVTLSCEQNLNHDAMYWYRQDPGQGLRLIYYSQIVNDFQKGDIAEGYSVSREKKESFPLTVTSAQKNPTAFYLCASSMGRQETQYFGPGTRLLVL.

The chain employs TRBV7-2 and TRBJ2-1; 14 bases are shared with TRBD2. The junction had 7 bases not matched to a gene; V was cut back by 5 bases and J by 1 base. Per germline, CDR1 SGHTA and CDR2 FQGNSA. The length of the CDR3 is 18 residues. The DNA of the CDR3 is TGTGCCAGCAGCCTCGGGACTAGCGGGAGCGCTTCCTACAATGAGCAGTTCTTC. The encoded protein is CASSLGTSGSASYNEQFF.

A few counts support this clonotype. CDR3 loop: CATSRDRTEEKLFF. CDR3 DNA sequence: TGTGCCACCAGCAGAGATAGGACAGAGGAAAAACTGTTTTTT. This chain links TRBV15 with TRBJ1-4; D possibly corresponds to TRBD1 (6 bases). CDR1 LNHNV and CDR2 YYDKDF come from the germline V gene (reference sequence). CDR3 length equals 14 residues. V was clipped by 0 bases and J by 8 bases, with 10 bases between them.

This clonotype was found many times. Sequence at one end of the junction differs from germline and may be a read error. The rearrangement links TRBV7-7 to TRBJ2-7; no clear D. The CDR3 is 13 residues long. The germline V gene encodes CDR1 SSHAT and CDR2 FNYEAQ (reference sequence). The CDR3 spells CASSSTSSGEQYF. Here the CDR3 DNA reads TGTGCTAGCAGCTCCACCTCCTCGGGCGAGCAGTACTTC.

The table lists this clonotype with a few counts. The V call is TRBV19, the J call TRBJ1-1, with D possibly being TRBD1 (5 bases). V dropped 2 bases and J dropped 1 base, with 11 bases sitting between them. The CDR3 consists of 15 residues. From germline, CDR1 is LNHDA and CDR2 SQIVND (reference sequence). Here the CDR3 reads CASSISGTANTEAFF. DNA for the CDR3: TGTGCCAGTAGTATATCAGGGACGGCGAACACTGAAGCTTTCTTT. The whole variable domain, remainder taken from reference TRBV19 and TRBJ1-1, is DGGITQSPKYLFRKEGQNVTLSCEQNLNHDAMYWYRQDPGQGLRLIYYSQIVNDFQKGDIAEGYSVSREKKESFPLTVTSAQKNPTAFYLCASSISGTANTEAFFGQGTRLTVV.